The T cell receptor (beta chain) described here comes from a study of blood T cell repertoires in COVID-19. Using immunoSEQ multiplex PCR, the repertoire was profiled, and TCRdb retains in-frame clones only, with some absent. Of a few hundred thousand clones in the sample, roughly 90% were seen once. This CDR3 is built from 16 residues. Per germline, CDR1 SGHNT and CDR2 YYREEE (reference sequence). Trimming left V 0 bases short and J 1 base short, with 13 bases between. The sequenced material came from PBMCs or T cells enriched from blood (not recorded which). This chain connects TRBV5-4 to TRBJ1-2; possible D gene TRBD1, 6 bases. This receptor was taken from a woman in her 30s who had recovered from COVID-19. The CDR3 DNA follows: TGTGCCAGCAGCTTGGCAGGGAGGGGGGATAACTATGGCTACACCTTC. It codes for CASSLAGRGDNYGYTF.